This TCR beta chain appears in the sequencing data of a study of blood T cell repertoires in COVID-19. Study overall: Acute-phase and convalescent COVID-19 samples originated in the United States, Italy and Spain.

Original analysis: For nucleated cells, counts were estimated from reference gene primer amplification. The method was immunoSEQ multiplex PCR; TCRdb's version includes in-frame clones alone and lacks a portion of them. The V and J calls and clone size come from that table; D and trimming were worked out from the DNA. The data contain approximately 250,000 clones, about nine tenths of them singletons. The CDR3 extends over 13 amino acids. J lost 5 bases, V lost 5 bases, and 5 bases had no gene match. Germline V gene sequence: CDR1 SGHTA, CDR2 FQGTGA. Sequencing used peripheral blood. This sequence originates from a man aged 35 to 55 with active or convalescent COVID-19. The V and J genes are TRBV7-3 and TRBJ2-5; 7 bases agree with TRBD1. This CDR3 is CASSQDRKETQYF. Here the CDR3 DNA reads TGTGCCAGCAGCCAGGACAGGAAGGAGACCCAGTACTTC. Drawing the rest from reference TRBV7-3 and TRBJ2-5, the complete variable domain is GAGVSQTPSNKVTEKGKYVELRCDPISGHTALYWYRQSLGQGPEFLIYFQGTGAADDSGLPNDRFFAVRPEGSVSTLKIQRTERGDSAVYLCASSQDRKETQYFGPGTRLLVL.